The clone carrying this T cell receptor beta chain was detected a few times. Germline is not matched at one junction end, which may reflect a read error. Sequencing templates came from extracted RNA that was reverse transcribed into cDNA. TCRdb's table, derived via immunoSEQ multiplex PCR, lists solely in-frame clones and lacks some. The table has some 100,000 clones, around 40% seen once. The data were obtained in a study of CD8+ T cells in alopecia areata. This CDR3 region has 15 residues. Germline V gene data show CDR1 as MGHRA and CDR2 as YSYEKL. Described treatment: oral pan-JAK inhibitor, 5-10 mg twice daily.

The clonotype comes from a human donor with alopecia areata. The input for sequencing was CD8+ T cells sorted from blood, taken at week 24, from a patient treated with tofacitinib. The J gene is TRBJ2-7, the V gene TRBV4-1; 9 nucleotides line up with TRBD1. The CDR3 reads CASRQVQGADSEQYF. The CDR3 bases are TGCGCCAGCAGGCAAGTACAGGGGGCGGATAGCGAGCAGTACTTC.